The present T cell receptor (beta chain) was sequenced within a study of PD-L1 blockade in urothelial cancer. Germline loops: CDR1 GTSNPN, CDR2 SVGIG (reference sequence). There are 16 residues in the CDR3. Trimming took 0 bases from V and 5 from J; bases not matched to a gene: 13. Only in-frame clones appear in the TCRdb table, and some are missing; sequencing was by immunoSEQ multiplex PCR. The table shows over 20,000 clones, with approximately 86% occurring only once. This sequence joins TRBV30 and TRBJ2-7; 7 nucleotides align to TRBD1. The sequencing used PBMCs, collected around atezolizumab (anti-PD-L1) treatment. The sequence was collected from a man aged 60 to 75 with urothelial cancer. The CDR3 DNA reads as TGTGCCTGGAGTGTAGCCGGCGCCAGGGGGACCCACGAGCAGTACTTC. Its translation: CAWSVAGARGTHEQYF.